One sample yielded the 24 T cell receptor beta chains listed below, sequenced in a study of cytomegalovirus exposure and HLA in healthy donors. Vbeta (60) and Jbeta (13) primers were used in the PCR. Clones were sequenced by immunoSEQ multiplex PCR, and TCRdb holds only the in-frame ones, with some missing. Found here are around 170,000 clones, over 75% of them singletons; the top ten hold more than 6%. Specimen: PBMCs. The receptor set was obtained from a man aged 40-50 years in good health and CMV-seropositive.

The table lists this clone with a few counts. The chain carries TRBV19 and TRBJ2-7; D is ambiguous. V gave up 5 bases and J gave up 2 bases, with 7 bases separating them. CDR3 length equals 12 residues. CDR1 is LNHDA, CDR2 SQIVND, per germline (reference sequence). The CDR3 is CASSADPYEQYF. The CDR3 coding sequence is TGTGCCAGTAGTGCGGATCCCTACGAGCAGTACTTC.

This clone was picked up one time. V is TRBV5-4 and J is TRBJ2-7; 9 nucleotides align to TRBD1. The CDR3 has 14 residues. J gave up 4 bases and V 4 bases, and 6 bases lay outside the gene matches. CDR1 is SGHNT and CDR2 is YYREEE in the germline V gene (reference sequence). CDR3: CASSQGQGDYEQYF. CDR3 coding DNA: TGTGCCAGCAGCCAGGGACAGGGTGATTACGAGCAGTACTTC.

In its sample, this clone was seen a few times. The chain is built from TRBV7-2 and TRBJ1-2; D is ambiguous. The germline gives CDR1 SGHTA, CDR2 FQGNSA. Trimming removed 5 bases at V and 1 base at J, with 8 bases between. This CDR3 region has 13 residues. CDR3 nucleotides: TGTGCCAGCAGCGTCGGGGTTAACTATGGCTACACCTTC. Amino acid sequence: CASSVGVNYGYTF. Drawing the rest from reference TRBV7-2 and TRBJ1-2, the complete variable domain is GAGVSQSPSNKVTEKGKDVELRCDPISGHTALYWYRQSLGQGLEFLIYFQGNSAPDKSGLPSDRFSAERTGGSVSTLTIQRTQQEDSAVYLCASSVGVNYGYTFGSGTRLTVV.

This chain uses TRBV11-2 with TRBJ2-1; a possible D gene is TRBD1 (5 bases). Germline loops: CDR1 SGHAT, CDR2 FQNNGV. The CDR3 loop spans 15 amino acids. V was clipped by 1 base and J by 4 bases, with 11 bases between them. CDR3 bases: TGTGCCAGCAGCTTAGCAAAGGGGCCGTACAATGAGCAGTTCTTC. It encodes CASSLAKGPYNEQFF.

This CDR3 is CASSKVLAGGREGEQFF. CDR3 nucleotide sequence: TGTGCCAGCAGCAAAGTCCTAGCGGGGGGGCGGGAGGGTGAGCAGTTCTTC. The V and J genes are TRBV21-1 and TRBJ2-1; the table's D call, TRBD2, was not checked against the DNA. TRBV21-1 is listed as a pseudogene. This CDR3 spans 17 amino acids.

The chain is built from TRBV5-6 and TRBJ1-5, with TRBD1 identical over 7 bases. Per the germline V gene, CDR1 is SGHDT and CDR2 is YYEEEE. The CDR3 totals 16 residues. V shed 1 base and J 6 bases; nucleotides not matched to a gene: 10. CDR3 residues: CASSLNTGAQGQPQHF. CDR3 nucleotides: TGTGCCAGCAGCTTGAATACAGGGGCGCAGGGTCAGCCCCAGCATTTT.

Only a few counts were recorded for this clone. The V call is TRBV5-3, the J call TRBJ2-3, with D possibly TRBD2 on 5 matching bases. TRBV5-3 is an ORF, and what it does is uncertain. V was clipped by 5 bases and J by 2 bases, with 18 bases between them. The CDR3 spans 16 residues. CDR3 DNA sequence: TGTGCCAGAAGTTCAGTAGTCGGGGTAATCACAGATACGCAGTATTTT. This sequence encodes CARSSVVGVITDTQYF.

CDR3 amino acids: CASSSRWGQSYEQYF. CDR3 DNA: TGTGCCAGCAGCTCCCGGTGGGGCCAATCCTACGAGCAGTACTTC. This chain links TRBV11-2 with TRBJ2-7, with TRBD1 as a possible D gene (5 bases). This CDR3 has 15 amino acids. V was cut by 4 bases and J by 1 base, with 14 bases left in between. In germline, CDR1 is SGHAT, CDR2 FQNNGV.

The chain uses TRBV18 and TRBJ2-7; 8 bases are shared with TRBD1. This CDR3 comprises 15 residues. Germline V gene sequence: CDR1 KGHSH, CDR2 LQKENI. Trimming took 3 bases from V and 3 from J; bases not matched to a gene: 7. CDR3 sequence (DNA): TGTGCCAGCTCACCTACAGGGGGTAAAAACTACGAGCAGTACTTC. This translates into CASSPTGGKNYEQYF.

This clone has just one count. The gene calls are TRBV7-2 and TRBJ2-5; D is perhaps TRBD2 (5 bases). The germline V and J ends were trimmed by 3 bases and 0 bases, with 8 bases remaining between them. The CDR3 covers 14 residues. CDR1 is SGHTA and CDR2 is FQGNSA in the germline V gene. The CDR3 region is CASSFREYQETQYF. In nucleotides, the CDR3 is TGTGCCAGCAGCTTTAGGGAGTACCAAGAGACCCAGTACTTC. Full variable domain (rest looked up from reference TRBV7-2 and TRBJ2-5): GAGVSQSPSNKVTEKGKDVELRCDPISGHTALYWYRQSLGQGLEFLIYFQGNSAPDKSGLPSDRFSAERTGGSVSTLTIQRTQQEDSAVYLCASSFREYQETQYFGPGTRLLVL.

The rearrangement links TRBV25-1 to TRBJ1-2, with 8 bases lining up with TRBD1. The CDR3 runs to 13 residues. The V gene's germline CDR1 is MGHDK and CDR2 SYGVNS. V shed 4 bases and J 8 bases; nucleotides not matched to a gene: 6. This chain's CDR3 is CASSVGQGRGYTF. CDR3 nucleotide sequence: TGTGCCAGCAGTGTTGGACAGGGTAGGGGCTACACCTTC.

The CDR3 region has the DNA TGTGCCAGCAGCTTAGAAGGAGTACGGTCCTACAATGAGCAGTTCTTC. Amino acid sequence: CASSLEGVRSYNEQFF. The chain employs TRBV7-6 and TRBJ2-1; D remains ambiguous. CDR3 length: 16 residues. The V and J ends lost 1 base and 1 base respectively, with 11 bases between them. In germline, CDR1 is SGHVS, CDR2 FNYEAQ.

This clone turned up a few times. This rearrangement joins TRBV19 to TRBJ2-7, with TRBD1 as a possible D gene (6 bases). The germline V gene has CDR1 LNHDA and CDR2 SQIVND (reference sequence). Between the trimmed V and J ends, which lost 7 bases and 0 bases, there was a span of 19 bases. This CDR3 contains 16 residues. The DNA of the CDR3 is TGTGCCAGTACTTCTACCCCCGGGACAATCTCCTACGAGCAGTACTTC. Its protein is CASTSTPGTISYEQYF.

The chain uses TRBV7-2 and TRBJ1-3; D not certain. CDR1 and CDR2 from the germline V gene are SGHTA and FQGNSA. V dropped 0 bases and J dropped 3 bases, with 12 bases sitting between them. This CDR3 contains 16 residues. The DNA for the CDR3 is TGTGCCAGCAGCTTAGCAGTGTGGGGAGGTGGAAACACCATATATTTT. Translated, it gives CASSLAVWGGGNTIYF.

Comments on this clone: This sample also contains other DNA sequences that code for the same CDR3. This CDR3 reads CASSLGGQETQYF. The CDR3 DNA sequence: TGCGCCAGCAGCCTCGGGGGACAAGAGACCCAGTACTTC. The V call is TRBV5-1, the J call TRBJ2-5; D is possibly TRBD2 (6 bases). The CDR3 contains 13 residues. Trimming left V 4 bases short and J 2 bases short, with 9 bases between. The germline V gene encodes CDR1 SGHRS and CDR2 YFSETQ.

As DNA, the CDR3 is TGTGCCAGCAGTTTTGGGCAGGGCAACACTGAAGCTTTCTTT. Translated: CASSFGQGNTEAFF. The chain combines TRBV6-6 with TRBJ1-1, with a possible D match to TRBD1 (5 bases). This CDR3 has 14 residues. In germline, CDR1 is MNHNY, CDR2 SVGAGI (reference sequence). Trimming cost V 4 bases and J 2 bases, with 11 bases left between them.

The DNA for the CDR3 is TGTGCCAGCAGCTCCGCCAGGGATACTGAAGCTTTCTTT. This codes for CASSSARDTEAFF. V usage is TRBV11-2 and J usage is TRBJ1-1; TRBD1 is a possible D gene (5 bases). Deletions cut 4 bases from V and 5 bases from J, with 11 bases between. Germline lookup yields CDR1 SGHAT and CDR2 FQNNGV. This CDR3 is built from 13 residues.

The chain recombines TRBV2 with TRBJ1-4, with a weak D call TRBD1 (5 bases). The CDR3 extends over 13 amino acids. The V end was cut by 4 bases, the J end by 8 bases, with 11 bases between. Germline V gene sequence: CDR1 SNHLY, CDR2 FYNNEI. The CDR3 bases are TGTGCCAGCAGTGGTCAGGGAGGCGAAAAACTGTTTTTT. Protein: CASSGQGGEKLFF.

V gene TRBV19 combines with J gene TRBJ2-1, with 11 bases that match TRBD2. V lost 8 bases, J lost 4 bases, and 1 base stayed unmatched. Germline V CDR1 and CDR2: LNHDA, SQIVND (reference sequence). The CDR3 totals 13 residues. The CDR3 loop reads CASASGGYNEQFF. The DNA of the CDR3 is TGTGCCAGTGCTAGCGGGGGGTACAATGAGCAGTTCTTC.

The chain joins TRBV4-3 to TRBJ2-5; tentatively, D is TRBD1 (6 bases). The CDR3 has 16 amino acids. The germline V gene has CDR1 LGHNA and CDR2 YSLEER. The ends were cut back, 0 bases at V and 2 bases at J, with 13 bases in the middle. CDR3 coding DNA: TGCGCCAGCAGCCAAGAGAGGGGGACGACTCAAGAGACCCAGTACTTC. Its protein is CASSQERGTTQETQYF.

The chain has TRBV7-2 and TRBJ1-5; D ambiguous. The CDR3 sequence is 16 residues long. Germline-derived CDR1 and CDR2 are SGHTA and FQGNSA. Trimming cost V 1 base and J 0 bases, with 10 bases left between them. The DNA of the CDR3 is TGTGCCAGCAGCTTAGTGGCAGGTCATAGCAATCAGCCCCAGCATTTT. This encodes CASSLVAGHSNQPQHF.

CDR3 protein: CACRAGGRGFF. The CDR3 region has the DNA TGTGCCTGTAGAGCGGGGGGGCGGGGGTTCTTC. J is TRBJ2-1 and V is TRBV30; 10 nucleotides agree with TRBD2. The CDR3 totals 11 residues. V lost 6 bases to trimming and J lost 15 bases; unmatched junction nucleotides: 8. Germline-derived CDR1 and CDR2 are GTSNPN and SVGIG (reference sequence). Supplemented by reference TRBV30 and TRBJ2-1, the full variable domain reads SQTIHQWPATLVQPVGSPLSLECTVEGTSNPNLYWYRQAAGRGLQLLFYSVGIGQISSEVPQNLSASRPQDRQFILSSKKLLLSDSGFYLCACRAGGRGFFGPGTRLTVL.

V usage is TRBV6-5 and J usage is TRBJ2-5, with unresolved D. V was pared by 4 bases and J by 4 bases, with 4 bases between. Germline assignment: CDR1 MNHEY and CDR2 SVGAGI. This CDR3 has 11 residues. DNA of the CDR3: TGTGCCAGCAGTTTCGGAGAGACCCAGTACTTC. It yields the protein CASSFGETQYF.

The chain uses TRBV19 and TRBJ2-7, with 8 nucleotides matching TRBD1. The CDR3 loop spans 13 amino acids. The ends lost 6 bases at V and 8 bases at J; junction bases unmatched: 9. Germline assignment: CDR1 LNHDA and CDR2 SQIVND (reference sequence). As DNA, the CDR3 is TGTGCCAGTAGCACCGGACAGGGATCGAAGCAGTACTTC. Its translation: CASSTGQGSKQYF.